This T cell receptor (beta chain) was sequenced for a study of blood T cells in healthy people across ages. With a J-beta primer mix and a sample-barcoded 5' primer, a second PCR ran 7 to 11 cycles. TCRdb processed the 5' RACE reads anew with MiXCR; each CDR3 protein has one entry. There are about 1.4 million distinct CDR3 sequences in the sample; 59% occur only once, and approximately 7% lies in the top ten. This clonotype was detected once. The germline V gene has CDR1 MNHNS and CDR2 SASEGT. V dropped 1 base and J dropped 0 bases, with 19 bases sitting between them. The CDR3 extends over 19 amino acids.

Sequencing was performed on blood. This clonotype was sampled from a young man in good health. The chain links TRBV6-1 to TRBJ1-5; D is unresolved. CDR3 sequence (DNA): TGTGCCAGCAGTGAAGAAATGTTAATGGGATTTTATAGCAATCAGCCCCAGCATTTT. This gives the protein CASSEEMLMGFYSNQPQHF.